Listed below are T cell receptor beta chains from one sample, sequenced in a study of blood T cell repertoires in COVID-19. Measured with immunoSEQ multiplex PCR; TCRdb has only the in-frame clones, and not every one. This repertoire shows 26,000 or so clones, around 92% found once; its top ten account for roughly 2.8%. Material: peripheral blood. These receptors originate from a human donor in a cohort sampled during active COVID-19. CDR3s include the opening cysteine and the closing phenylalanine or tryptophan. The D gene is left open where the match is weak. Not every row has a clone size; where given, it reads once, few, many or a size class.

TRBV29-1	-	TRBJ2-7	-	CSVDSGSHEQYF	TGCAGCGTTGATTCGGGGAGCCACGAGCAGTACTTC
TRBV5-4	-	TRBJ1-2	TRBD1	CASSTGQGRNYGYTF	TGTGCCAGCAGCACGGGACAGGGGCGGAACTATGGCTACACCTTC
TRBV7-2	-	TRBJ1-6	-	CASSLSQAGDLRAPLHF	TGTGCCAGCAGCTTATCCCAAGCAGGGGACCTGAGGGCACCCCTCCACTTT
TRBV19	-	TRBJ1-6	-	CASRMTGNSPLHF	TGTGCCAGTAGAATGACGGGGAATTCACCCCTCCACTTT
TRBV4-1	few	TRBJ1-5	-	CASSRRQAYNQPQHF	TGCGCCAGCAGCCGTAGACAGGCGTACAATCAGCCCCAGCATTTT
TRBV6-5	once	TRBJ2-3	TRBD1	CASSYYSTGNPDTQYF	TGTGCCAGCAGTTATTATTCGACAGGGAACCCAGATACGCAGTATTTT
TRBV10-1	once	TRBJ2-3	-	CASSERGDTQYF	TGCGCCAGCAGTGAGAGGGGAGATACGCAGTATTTT
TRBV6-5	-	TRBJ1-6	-	CASRPGRGENSPLHF	TGTGCCAGCAGGCCTGGTCGGGGTGAAAATTCACCCCTCCACTTT
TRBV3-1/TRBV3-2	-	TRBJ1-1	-	CASSRQSDTEAFF	TGTGCCAGCAGCCGCCAGAGCGACACTGAAGCTTTCTTT
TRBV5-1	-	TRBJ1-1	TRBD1	CASSRQGALDTEAFF	TGCGCCAGCAGCAGACAGGGGGCTCTGGACACTGAAGCTTTCTTT
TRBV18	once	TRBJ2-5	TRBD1	CASSPTALSATGETQYF	TGTGCCAGCTCACCCACCGCCCTCTCAGCGACAGGGGAGACCCAGTACTTC
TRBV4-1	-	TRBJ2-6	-	CASSHGRGSGANVLTF	TGCGCCAGCAGCCATGGACGGGGCTCTGGGGCCAACGTCCTGACTTTC
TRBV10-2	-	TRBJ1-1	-	CASSEVGLRRNTEAFF	TGCGCCAGCAGTGAGGTGGGACTGCGGAGGAACACTGAAGCTTTCTTT
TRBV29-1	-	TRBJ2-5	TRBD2	CSAAGGQQETQYF	TGCAGCGCCGCGGGAGGACAGCAAGAGACCCAGTACTTC
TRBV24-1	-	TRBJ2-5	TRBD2	CATSDSGAGGGETQYF	TGTGCCACCAGTGATTCTGGAGCGGGGGGCGGGGAGACCCAGTACTTC
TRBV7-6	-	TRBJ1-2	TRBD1	CASSNHRGNGYTF	TGTGCCAGCAGCAACCACAGGGGAAACGGCTACACCTTC
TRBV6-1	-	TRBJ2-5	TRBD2	CASSEVVAGETQYF	TGTGCCAGCAGTGAAGTAGTAGCGGGAGAGACCCAGTACTTC
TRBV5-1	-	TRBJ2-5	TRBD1	CASSHGQGQETQYF	TGCGCCAGCAGTCACGGACAGGGACAAGAGACCCAGTACTTC
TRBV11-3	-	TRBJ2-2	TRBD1	CASSLHRGNTGELFF	TGTGCCAGCAGCTTGCACAGGGGGAACACCGGGGAGCTGTTTTTT
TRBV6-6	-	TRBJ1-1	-	CASTVSPTGTEAFF	TGTGCCAGCACTGTATCACCAACGGGCACTGAAGCTTTCTTT
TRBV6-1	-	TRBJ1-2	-	CASSEENRDNGYTF	TGTGCCAGCAGTGAAGAGAACCGGGACAATGGCTACACCTTC
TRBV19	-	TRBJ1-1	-	CASREEGTEAFF	TGTGCCAGTAGGGAGGAAGGGACTGAAGCTTTCTTT
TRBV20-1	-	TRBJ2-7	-	CSATSGHEQYF	TGCAGTGCCACGTCGGGTCACGAGCAGTACTTC
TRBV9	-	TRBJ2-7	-	CASSPGDSSYEQYF	TGTGCCAGCAGCCCGGGGGACAGTTCCTACGAGCAGTACTTC
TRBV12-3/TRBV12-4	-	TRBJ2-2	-	CASSLRETGELFF	TGTGCCAGCAGTTTGAGGGAAACCGGGGAGCTGTTTTTT
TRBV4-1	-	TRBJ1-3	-	CASSLQETKNSGNTIYF	TGCGCCAGCAGCCTACAAGAAACCAAAAATTCTGGAAACACCATATATTTT
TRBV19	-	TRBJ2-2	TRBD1	CASSIVGTGVPGELFF	TGTGCCAGTAGTATAGTCGGGACAGGGGTACCCGGGGAGCTGTTTTTT
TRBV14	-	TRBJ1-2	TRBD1	CASSRDRALYGYTF	TGTGCCAGCAGCCGAGACAGGGCTTTGTATGGCTACACCTTC
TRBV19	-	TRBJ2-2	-	CASSGDGELFF	TGTGCCAGTTCGGGGGACGGGGAGCTGTTTTTT
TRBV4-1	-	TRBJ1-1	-	CASSQLPYRTMNTEAFF	TGCGCCAGCAGCCAACTACCATACAGGACTATGAACACTGAAGCTTTCTTT
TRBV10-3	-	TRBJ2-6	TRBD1	CATRQGNSGANVLTF	TGTGCCACCAGACAGGGAAACTCTGGGGCCAACGTCCTGACTTTC
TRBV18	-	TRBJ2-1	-	CASSPQGNEQFF	TGTGCCAGCTCACCCCAGGGCAATGAGCAGTTCTTC
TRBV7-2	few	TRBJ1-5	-	CASSNRVGGNQPQHF	TGTGCCAGCAGCAACAGAGTTGGTGGCAATCAGCCCCAGCATTTT
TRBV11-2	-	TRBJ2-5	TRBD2	CASSLGGLATHETQYF	TGTGCCAGCAGCTTAGGTGGACTAGCGACGCATGAGACCCAGTACTTC
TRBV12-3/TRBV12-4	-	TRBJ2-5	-	CASSFGETQYF	TGTGCCAGCAGTTTCGGGGAGACCCAGTACTTC
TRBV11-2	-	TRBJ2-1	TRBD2	CASSFRTRPYNEQFF	TGTGCCAGCAGCTTTCGGACTAGACCCTACAATGAGCAGTTCTTC
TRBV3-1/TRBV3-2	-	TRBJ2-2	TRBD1	CATRTGAGTGELFF	TGTGCCACCAGGACAGGGGCAGGAACCGGGGAGCTGTTTTTT
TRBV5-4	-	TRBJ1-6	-	CASSYQQGNNSPLHF	TGTGCCAGCAGCTACCAACAGGGCAATAATTCACCCCTCCACTTT
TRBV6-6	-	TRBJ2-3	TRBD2	CASSSAGAGGPGGTDTQYF	TGTGCCAGCAGCTCCGCAGGAGCGGGGGGGCCGGGTGGCACAGATACGCAGTATTTT
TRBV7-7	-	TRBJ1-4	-	CASSPRGGEKLFF	TGTGCCAGCAGCCCCCGGGGGGGAGAAAAACTGTTTTTT
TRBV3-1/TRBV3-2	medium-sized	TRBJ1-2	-	CASSHSLGGRNYGYTF	TGTGCCAGCAGCCACTCCCTTGGGGGCAGGAACTATGGCTACACCTTC
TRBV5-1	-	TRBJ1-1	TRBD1	CASSRQGARSGTEAFF	TGCGCCAGCAGCCGACAGGGGGCTCGTTCGGGCACTGAAGCTTTCTTT
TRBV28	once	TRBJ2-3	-	CASSKQAMTVTDTQYF	TGTGCCAGCAGTAAACAGGCGATGACCGTCACAGATACGCAGTATTTT
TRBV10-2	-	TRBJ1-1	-	CASSEASAGEAFF	TGCGCCAGCAGTGAGGCGTCAGCGGGTGAAGCTTTCTTT
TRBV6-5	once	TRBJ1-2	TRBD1	CASSYWDRRGAGYTF	TGTGCCAGCAGTTACTGGGACAGGAGGGGGGCTGGCTACACCTTC
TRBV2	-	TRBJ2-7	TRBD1	CASRDRGPSYEQYF	TGTGCCAGCAGGGACAGGGGCCCCTCCTACGAGCAGTACTTC
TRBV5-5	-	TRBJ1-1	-	CASSLDPDGVNTEAFF	TGTGCCAGCAGCTTGGACCCAGACGGAGTGAACACTGAAGCTTTCTTT
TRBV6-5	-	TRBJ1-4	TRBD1	CASSPGQGAYEKLFF	TGTGCCAGCAGCCCGGGACAGGGGGCTTACGAAAAACTGTTTTTT
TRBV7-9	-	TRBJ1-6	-	CASSSPPGGSNNSPLHF	TGTGCCAGCAGCTCCCCACCGGGGGGGTCGAATAATTCACCCCTCCACTTT
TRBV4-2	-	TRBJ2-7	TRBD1	CASSQVAGGIYEQYF	TGTGCCAGCAGCCAAGTTGCAGGGGGAATCTACGAGCAGTACTTC
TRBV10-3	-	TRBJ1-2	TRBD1	CAIRGSGGGYTF	TGTGCCATCAGGGGATCAGGGGGAGGCTACACCTTC
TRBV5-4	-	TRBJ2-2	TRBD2	CASSLRAGVTGELFF	TGTGCCAGCAGCTTACGAGCGGGGGTAACCGGGGAGCTGTTTTTT
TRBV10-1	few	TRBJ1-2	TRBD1	CASGQGGRYTF	TGCGCCAGTGGACAGGGAGGCCGCTACACCTTC
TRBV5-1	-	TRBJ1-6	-	CASSLDPGLNSPLHF	TGCGCCAGCAGCTTGGATCCAGGACTTAATTCACCCCTCCACTTT
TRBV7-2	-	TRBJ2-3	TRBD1	CASSLHWGQEDPDTQYF	TGTGCCAGCAGCCTTCATTGGGGACAGGAGGATCCAGATACGCAGTATTTT